These 26 T cell receptor beta chains share one sample of origin, sequenced in a study of T cells in Graves' hyperthyroidism and ophthalmopathy. Amplification yielded TCR beta CDR3 regions, with RNA transcripts as the source. The primer set for the first-round RT-PCR of the TCR CDR3 was HTBI. Each CDR3 protein is one row after TCRdb ran MiXCR on the multiplex PCR reads. Among some 300,000 distinct CDR3 sequences listed, roughly 15% were seen once. Material: blood. The receptors come from a man aged 25 to 40 with Graves' hyperthyroidism.

The genes are TRBV7-2 and TRBJ1-5, with no clear D. V gave up 5 bases and J gave up 3 bases, with 11 bases separating them. CDR3 length equals 14 residues. Germline V gene lookup returns CDR1 SGHTA and CDR2 FQGNSA. The DNA for the CDR3 is TGTGCCAGCAGCCATCCCGGGAACAATCAGCCCCAGCATTTT. It yields the protein CASSHPGNNQPQHF.

At least ten counts were recorded for this clonotype. This chain joins TRBV5-1 and TRBJ2-3; TRBD2 matches 8 bases. V trimming: 3 bases; J trimming: 6 bases; junction bases outside the gene matches: 6. The CDR3 contains 14 residues. The germline V gene has CDR1 SGHRS and CDR2 YFSETQ. The CDR3 coding sequence is TGCGCCAGCAGCTCCCAGACTAGCGCGGATACGCAGTATTTT. It translates to CASSSQTSADTQYF.

This clonotype was counted at least ten times. The chain links TRBV2 to TRBJ2-7; 8 bases align to TRBD2. Germline V CDR1 and CDR2: SNHLY, FYNNEI. V was clipped by 4 bases and J by 2 bases; unmatched bases: 13. CDR3 length equals 17 residues. In DNA, the CDR3 is TGTGCCAGCAGTGTTACCCCCGGGGGACTAGACCCCTACGAGCAGTACTTC. Its protein product is CASSVTPGGLDPYEQYF.

This clonotype was picked up many times. The gene calls are TRBV7-2 and TRBJ2-2; the D is unclear. V dropped 5 bases and J dropped 4 bases, with 2 bases sitting between them. The germline V gene encodes CDR1 SGHTA and CDR2 FQGNSA. The CDR3 contains 11 residues. CDR3 DNA sequence: TGTGCCAGCAGCACCACCGGGGAGCTGTTTTTT. It specifies CASSTTGELFF.

This clonotype was detected many times. This sequence joins TRBV24-1 and TRBJ2-1, with D perhaps being TRBD1 or TRBD2 (5 bases each). This CDR3 comprises 12 residues. Germline loops: CDR1 KGHDR, CDR2 SFDVKD. The germline V and J ends were trimmed by 9 bases and 9 bases, with 14 bases remaining between them. CDR3 in DNA: TGTGCCACCTCGGGGCAGTTTACTGAGCAGTTCTTC. It specifies CATSGQFTEQFF.

A few counts support this clonotype. CDR3 amino acids: CSYLKDLNYGYTF. CDR3 bases: TGCAGCTACCTTAAAGACCTTAACTATGGCTACACCTTC. The chain is built from TRBV29-1 and TRBJ1-2; unclear D gene. The germline V gene encodes CDR1 SQVTM and CDR2 ANQGSEA. The CDR3 runs 13 residues. V gave up 8 bases and J gave up 1 base, with 14 bases separating them.

This clonotype came up many times. The chain is built from TRBV5-1 and TRBJ2-2, with D unresolved. Trimming pared 1 base from V and 7 bases from J, leaving 14 bases between. The length of the CDR3 is 15 residues. Looked up from germline, CDR1 is SGHRS and CDR2 is YFSETQ. The CDR3 bases are TGCGCCAGCAGCTTGCGTTCCTCTGCTAACGGGGAGCTGTTTTTT. As protein: CASSLRSSANGELFF.

In this sample, this clonotype turned up a few times. This chain connects TRBV13 to TRBJ2-4; 10 nucleotides line up with TRBD1. The CDR3 length is 14 residues. Germline V lookup: CDR1 PRHDT, CDR2 FYEKMQ (reference sequence). V trimming: 9 bases; J trimming: 1 base; junction bases outside the gene matches: 3. The CDR3: CASGTGEAKNIQYF. The CDR3 bases are TGTGCCAGTGGGACAGGGGAGGCCAAAAACATTCAGTACTTC.

V usage is TRBV2 and J usage is TRBJ1-4; D may be TRBD1 (6 bases). CDR1 is SNHLY, CDR2 FYNNEI, per germline. The CDR3 runs to 15 residues. Trimming took 6 bases from V and 4 from J, leaving 15 bases between them. The CDR3 sequence: CASSGQPNFNEKLFF. CDR3 in DNA: TGTGCCAGCAGCGGACAGCCCAACTTTAATGAAAAACTGTTTTTT.

J is TRBJ2-1 and V is TRBV27; tentatively, D is TRBD1 (6 bases). The CDR3 is made up of 14 amino acids. Germline V gene lookup returns CDR1 MNHEY and CDR2 SMNVEV (reference sequence). The V and J ends lost 3 bases and 7 bases respectively, with 13 bases between them. The CDR3 loop reads CASSFGQRINEQFF. CDR3 nucleotide sequence: TGTGCCAGCAGTTTCGGACAGAGGATAAATGAGCAGTTCTTC.

A note on this clonotype: A clone one base away is much larger, so this may be a read error. The CDR3 region is CASSPRLAVTHNEQFF. DNA for the CDR3: TGTGCCAGCAGCCCTCGACTAGCGGTAACCCACAATGAGCAGTTCTTC. The V and J genes are TRBV11-2 and TRBJ2-1, with 9 bases fitting TRBD2. From germline, CDR1 is SGHAT and CDR2 FQNNGV. J was trimmed by 5 bases and V by 5 bases; bases with no gene match: 10. This CDR3 is built from 16 residues.

The chain links TRBV7-8 to TRBJ1-5; 7 bases match TRBD1. This CDR3 has 14 amino acids. Unmatched junction bases numbered 6, after V lost 6 bases and J lost 4 bases. Germline lookup yields CDR1 SGHVS and CDR2 FQNEAQ. The CDR3 coding sequence is TGTGCCAGCAGTGACAGGGCCCGAAATCAGCCCCAGCATTTT. As protein: CASSDRARNQPQHF.

This clonotype has a count of ten or more. The chain has TRBV20-1 and TRBJ2-5, with 7 bases fitting TRBD1. The CDR3 spans 13 residues. With 4 bases clipped from V and 0 bases from J, the junction kept 2 bases outside the gene matches. The germline V gene encodes CDR1 DFQATT and CDR2 SNEGSKA (reference sequence). The chain's CDR3 is CSAIDRDQETQYF. For the CDR3, the DNA is TGCAGTGCTATAGACAGGGACCAAGAGACCCAGTACTTC.

The CDR3 DNA is TGCAGTGCTCTTAGCGGCACAGATACGCAGTATTTT. It specifies CSALSGTDTQYF. The chain couples TRBV20-1 to TRBJ2-3, with TRBD2 as a possible D gene (5 bases). This CDR3 has 12 amino acids. CDR1 DFQATT and CDR2 SNEGSKA come from the germline V gene (reference sequence). V dropped 5 bases and J dropped 1 base, with 7 bases sitting between them.

This clonotype was detected only a few times. The gene calls are TRBV10-3 and TRBJ2-7; 12 nucleotides match TRBD2. The CDR3 totals 15 residues. Per germline, CDR1 ENHRY and CDR2 SYGVKD. Germline trimming cut 3 bases from V and 2 bases from J; bases unmatched to any gene: 2. The DNA of the CDR3 is TGTGCCATCAGTGAAGGACTAGCGGGGACCTACGAGCAGTACTTC. Protein: CAISEGLAGTYEQYF.

Notes on this clonotype: This clone may be a read error of a much larger clone one base away. The J gene is TRBJ2-7, the V gene TRBV7-2; TRBD2 is a possible D gene (6 bases). The germline CDR1 and CDR2 sequences are SGHTA and FQGNSA. CDR3 length: 10 residues. CDR3 DNA sequence: TGTGCCCTAGGGACTTACGGGCAGTACTTC. Its protein product is CALGTYGQYF.

This clonotype was counted many times. The chain recombines TRBV5-5 with TRBJ1-1; no firm D call. CDR1 is SGHKS and CDR2 is YYEKEE in the germline V gene (reference sequence). This CDR3 contains 13 residues. With 1 base removed from V and 3 bases from J, the gap between germline ends came to 7 bases. DNA of the CDR3: TGTGCCAGCAGCTTGTGGGCTCACACTGAAGCTTTCTTT. This sequence encodes CASSLWAHTEAFF.

This clonotype was seen ten or more times. The gene calls are TRBV7-9 and TRBJ2-3; D possibly uses TRBD1 or TRBD2 (5 bases each). V lost 5 bases and J lost 5, with 11 bases in between. This CDR3 is built from 13 residues. In germline, CDR1 is SEHNR, CDR2 FQNEAQ (reference sequence). This CDR3 reads CASSPSGGDTQYF. DNA of the CDR3: TGTGCCAGCAGCCCCTCTGGGGGAGATACGCAGTATTTT.

This clonotype was counted many times. V gene TRBV29-1 combines with J gene TRBJ2-3; unclear D gene. Germline loops: CDR1 SQVTM, CDR2 ANQGSEA. The germline V and J ends were trimmed by 3 bases and 3 bases, with 7 bases remaining between them. The CDR3 extends over 12 amino acids. In nucleotides, the CDR3 is TGCAGCGTTGAGGGGTTTACAGATACGCAGTATTTT. Translating it yields CSVEGFTDTQYF.

This clonotype was picked up many times. This chain uses TRBV29-1 with TRBJ2-2; D tentatively fits TRBD1 or TRBD2 (5 bases each). This CDR3 contains 15 residues. V shed 3 bases and J shed 2 bases, with 13 bases lying between them. Germline V gene sequence: CDR1 SQVTM, CDR2 ANQGSEA. Written as DNA, the CDR3 is TGCAGCGTTGAGTCACCGGGACCTAACACCGGGGAGCTGTTTTTT. This gives the protein CSVESPGPNTGELFF.

This clonotype appeared many times. CDR3 protein: CASGGGPQETQYF. In DNA form, the CDR3 reads TGTGCCAGCGGGGGGGGGCCCCAAGAGACCCAGTACTTC. This sequence joins TRBV28 and TRBJ2-5, with D tentatively TRBD2 (7 bases). This CDR3 spans 13 amino acids. V was cut by 8 bases and J by 1 base, with 11 bases left in between. Germline-derived CDR1 and CDR2 are MDHEN and SYDVKM.

This clonotype showed up many times. The gene calls are TRBV7-2 and TRBJ2-3, with TRBD2 identical over 11 bases. Germline CDR1 SGHTA, CDR2 FQGNSA. Trimming cost V 5 bases and J 4 bases; bases outside gene matches: 17. The CDR3 loop spans 19 amino acids. CDR3 loop: CASSLRGTSGLLRADTQYF. For the CDR3, the DNA is TGTGCCAGCAGCCTCAGAGGGACTAGCGGCCTCCTCCGGGCAGATACGCAGTATTTT.

This clonotype was counted a few times. V and J are TRBV7-9 and TRBJ2-2, with D unclear. Germline CDR1 and CDR2: SEHNR and FQNEAQ (reference sequence). This CDR3 spans 16 amino acids. The V and J ends lost 1 base and 4 bases respectively, with 13 bases between them. The CDR3 spells CASSLVFRQRTGELFF. As DNA, the CDR3 is TGTGCCAGCAGCTTAGTCTTTAGACAACGCACCGGGGAGCTGTTTTTT.

This clonotype occurred a few times. V and J are TRBV20-1 and TRBJ2-7; maybe TRBD2 (5 bases). With 6 bases removed from V and 5 bases from J, the gap between germline ends came to 17 bases. Germline values: CDR1 DFQATT, CDR2 SNEGSKA (reference sequence). CDR3 length: 13 residues. The CDR3 DNA reads TGCAGTGCAGAGGGAGTACGTTCGGACGAGCAGTACTTC. Protein sequence: CSAEGVRSDEQYF.

Many counts were recorded for this clonotype. The chain is built from TRBV3-1 and TRBJ2-1, with TRBD1 as a possible D gene (5 bases). V was pared by 7 bases and J by 2 bases, with 9 bases between. From germline, CDR1 is LGHDT and CDR2 YNNKEL (reference sequence). The CDR3 contains 13 residues. The CDR3 DNA reads TGTGCCAGCAAGAGCAGGGCCTACAATGAGCAGTTCTTC. Its translation is CASKSRAYNEQFF.

With respect to this clonotype: A much larger clone is a single base away; this may be a read error. The V and J genes are TRBV18 and TRBJ2-7; D is unresolved. Germline CDR1 reads KGHSH; CDR2 reads LQKENI. CDR3 size: 15 residues. Trimming shortened V by 2 bases and J by 3 bases, and 14 bases separated the two germline ends. The CDR3 loop is CASSPFGPEIYEQYF. The CDR3 bases are TGTGCCAGCTCACCATTCGGACCAGAGATCTACGAGCAGTACTTC.